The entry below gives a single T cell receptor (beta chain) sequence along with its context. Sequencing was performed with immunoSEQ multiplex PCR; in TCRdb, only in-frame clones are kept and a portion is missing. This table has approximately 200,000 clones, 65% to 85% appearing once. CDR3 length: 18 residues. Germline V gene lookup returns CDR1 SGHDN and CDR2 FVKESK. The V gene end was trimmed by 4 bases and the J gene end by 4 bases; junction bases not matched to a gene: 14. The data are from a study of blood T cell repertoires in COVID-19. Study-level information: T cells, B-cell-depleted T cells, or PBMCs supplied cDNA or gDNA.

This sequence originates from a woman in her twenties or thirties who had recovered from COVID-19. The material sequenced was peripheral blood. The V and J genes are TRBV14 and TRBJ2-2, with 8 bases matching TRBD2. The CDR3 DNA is TGTGCCAGCAGCCTCCACCCGGGGGGGGCTGGAAGCACCGGGGAGCTGTTTTTT. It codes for CASSLHPGGAGSTGELFF.